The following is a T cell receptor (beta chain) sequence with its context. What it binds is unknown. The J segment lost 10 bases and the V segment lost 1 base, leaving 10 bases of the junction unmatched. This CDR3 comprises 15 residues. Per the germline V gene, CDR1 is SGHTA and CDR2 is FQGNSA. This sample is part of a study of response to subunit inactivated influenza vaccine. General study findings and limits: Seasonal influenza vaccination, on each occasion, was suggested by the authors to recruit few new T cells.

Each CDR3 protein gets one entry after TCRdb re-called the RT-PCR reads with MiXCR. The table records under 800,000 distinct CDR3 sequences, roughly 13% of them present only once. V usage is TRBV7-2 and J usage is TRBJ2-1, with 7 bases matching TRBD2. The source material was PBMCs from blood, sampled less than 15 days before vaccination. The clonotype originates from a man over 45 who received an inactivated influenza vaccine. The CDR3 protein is CTSSLVTGLSSEQFF. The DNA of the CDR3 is TGTACCAGCAGCTTAGTCACGGGACTAAGTAGCGAGCAGTTCTTC.